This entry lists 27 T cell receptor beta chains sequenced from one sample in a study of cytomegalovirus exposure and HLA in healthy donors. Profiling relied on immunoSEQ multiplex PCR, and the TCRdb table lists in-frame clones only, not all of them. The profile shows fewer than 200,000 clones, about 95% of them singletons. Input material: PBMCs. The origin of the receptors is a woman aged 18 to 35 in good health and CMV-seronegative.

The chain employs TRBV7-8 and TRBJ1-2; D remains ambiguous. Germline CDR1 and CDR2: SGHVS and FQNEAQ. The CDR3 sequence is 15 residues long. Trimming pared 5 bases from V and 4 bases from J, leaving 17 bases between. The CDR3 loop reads CASSPRTSYSYGYTF. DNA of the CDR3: TGTGCCAGCAGCCCCCGGACTTCTTATAGCTATGGCTACACCTTC.

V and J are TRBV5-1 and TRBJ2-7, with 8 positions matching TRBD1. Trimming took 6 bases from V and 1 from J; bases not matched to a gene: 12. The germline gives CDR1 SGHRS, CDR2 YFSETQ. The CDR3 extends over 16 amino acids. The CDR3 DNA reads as TGCGCCAGCACCTTAACGACAGGGGTCGTATCCTACGAGCAGTACTTC. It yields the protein CASTLTTGVVSYEQYF. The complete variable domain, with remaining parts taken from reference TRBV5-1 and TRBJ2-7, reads KAGVTQTPRYLIKTRGQQVTLSCSPISGHRSVSWYQQTPGQGLQFLFEYFSETQRNKGNFPGRFSGRQFSNSRSEMNVSTLELGDSALYLCASTLTTGVVSYEQYFGPGTRLTVT.

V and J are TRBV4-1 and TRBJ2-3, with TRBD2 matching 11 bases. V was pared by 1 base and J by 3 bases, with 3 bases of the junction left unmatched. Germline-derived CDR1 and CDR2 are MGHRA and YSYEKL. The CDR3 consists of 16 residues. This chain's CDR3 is CASSQGLAGGTDTQYF. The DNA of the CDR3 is TGCGCCAGCAGCCAAGGGCTAGCGGGGGGAACAGATACGCAGTATTTT.

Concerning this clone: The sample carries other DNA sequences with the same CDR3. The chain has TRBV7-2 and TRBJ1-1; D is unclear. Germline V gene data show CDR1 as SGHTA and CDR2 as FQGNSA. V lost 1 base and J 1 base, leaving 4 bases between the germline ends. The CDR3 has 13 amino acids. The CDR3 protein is CASSLGQNTEAFF. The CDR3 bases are TGTGCCAGCAGCTTAGGACAGAACACTGAAGCTTTCTTT.

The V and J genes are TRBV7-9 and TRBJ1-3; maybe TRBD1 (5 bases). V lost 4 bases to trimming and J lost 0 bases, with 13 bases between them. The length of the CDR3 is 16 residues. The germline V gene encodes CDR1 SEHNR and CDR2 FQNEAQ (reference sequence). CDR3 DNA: TGTGCCAGCAGCTCTGGGGCAGTAACCTCTGGAAACACCATATATTTT. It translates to CASSSGAVTSGNTIYF.

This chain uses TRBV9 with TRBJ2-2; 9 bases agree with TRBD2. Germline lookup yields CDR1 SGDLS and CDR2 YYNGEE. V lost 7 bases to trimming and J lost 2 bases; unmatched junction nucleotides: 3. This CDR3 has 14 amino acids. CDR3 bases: TGTGCCAGCGCGGGGGGGGGAAACACCGGGGAGCTGTTTTTT. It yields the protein CASAGGGNTGELFF. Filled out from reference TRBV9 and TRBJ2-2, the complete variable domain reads DSGVTQTPKHLITATGQRVTLRCSPRSGDLSVYWYQQSLDQGLQFLIQYYNGEERAKGNILERFSAQQFPDLHSELNLSSLELGDSALYFCASAGGGNTGELFFGEGSRLTVL.

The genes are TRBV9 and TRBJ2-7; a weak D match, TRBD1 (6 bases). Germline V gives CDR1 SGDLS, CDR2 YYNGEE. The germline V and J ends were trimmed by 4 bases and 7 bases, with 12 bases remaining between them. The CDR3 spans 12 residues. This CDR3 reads CASSSQGSEQYF. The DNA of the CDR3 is TGTGCCAGCAGCTCTCAGGGGAGTGAGCAGTACTTC.

The CDR3 DNA reads as TGTGCCGTTCATACAGGGAGTCCTGCCTCGTCACCCCTCCACTTT. Its translation is CAVHTGSPASSPLHF. The chain recombines TRBV7-9 with TRBJ1-6; a weak D match, TRBD1 (6 bases). In germline, CDR1 is SEHNR, CDR2 FQNEAQ (reference sequence). The CDR3 has 15 amino acids. Trimming took 11 bases from V and 10 from J, leaving 24 bases between them.

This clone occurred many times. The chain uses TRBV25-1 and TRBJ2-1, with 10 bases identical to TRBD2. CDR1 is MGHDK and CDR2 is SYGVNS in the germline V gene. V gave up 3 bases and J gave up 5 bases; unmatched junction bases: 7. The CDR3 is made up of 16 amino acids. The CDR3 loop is CASSDRPSGGNNEQFF. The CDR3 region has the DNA TGTGCCAGCAGTGATCGTCCTAGCGGGGGAAACAATGAGCAGTTCTTC.

CDR3 sequence reads: CASSTRTGKNIQYF. CDR3 nucleotide sequence: TGTGCCAGCAGTACTAGGACAGGGAAAAACATTCAGTACTTC. The genes are TRBV6-5 and TRBJ2-4; 8 bases line up with TRBD1. CDR1 and CDR2 (germline): MNHEY, SVGAGI. CDR3 size: 14 residues. Trimming took 5 bases from V and 4 from J; bases not matched to a gene: 4.

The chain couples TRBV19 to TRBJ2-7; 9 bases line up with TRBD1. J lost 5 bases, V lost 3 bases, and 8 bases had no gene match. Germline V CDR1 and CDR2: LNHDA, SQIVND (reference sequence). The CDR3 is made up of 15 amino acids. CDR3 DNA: TGTGCCAGTAGTATCCGGGACAGGGATATCAACGAGCAGTACTTC. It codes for CASSIRDRDINEQYF.

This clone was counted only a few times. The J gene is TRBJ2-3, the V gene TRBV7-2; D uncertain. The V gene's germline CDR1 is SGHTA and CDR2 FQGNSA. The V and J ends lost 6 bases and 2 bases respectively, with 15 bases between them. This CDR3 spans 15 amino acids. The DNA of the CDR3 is TGTGCCAGCAGTTCGTCCTGGGCAGCCACAGATACGCAGTATTTT. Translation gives CASSSSWAATDTQYF.

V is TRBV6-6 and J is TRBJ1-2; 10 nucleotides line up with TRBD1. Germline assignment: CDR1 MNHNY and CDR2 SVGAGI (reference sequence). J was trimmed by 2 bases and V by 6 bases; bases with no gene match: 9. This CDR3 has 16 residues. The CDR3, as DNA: TGTGCCAGCAGCCCCGGGACAGGGGCTTGGAACTATGGCTACACCTTC. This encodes CASSPGTGAWNYGYTF.

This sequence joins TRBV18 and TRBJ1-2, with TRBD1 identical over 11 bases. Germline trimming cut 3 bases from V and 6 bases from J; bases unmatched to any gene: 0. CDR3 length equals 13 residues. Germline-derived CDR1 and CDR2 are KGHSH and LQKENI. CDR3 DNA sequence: TGTGCCAGCTCACCGGGACAGGGGGATGGCTACACCTTC. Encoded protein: CASSPGQGDGYTF.

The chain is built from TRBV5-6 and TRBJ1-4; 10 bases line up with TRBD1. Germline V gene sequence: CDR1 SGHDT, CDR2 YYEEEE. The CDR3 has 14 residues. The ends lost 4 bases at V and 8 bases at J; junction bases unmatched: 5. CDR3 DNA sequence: TGTGCCAGCAGCCTGGGACAGGGGAGGGAAAAACTGTTTTTT. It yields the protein CASSLGQGREKLFF.

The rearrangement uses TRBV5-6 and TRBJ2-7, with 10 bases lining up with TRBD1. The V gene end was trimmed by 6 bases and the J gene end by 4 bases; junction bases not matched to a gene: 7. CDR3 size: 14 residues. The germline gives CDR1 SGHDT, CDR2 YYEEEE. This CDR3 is CASTSGDRGYEQYF. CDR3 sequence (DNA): TGTGCCAGCACTTCTGGGGACAGGGGATACGAGCAGTACTTC.

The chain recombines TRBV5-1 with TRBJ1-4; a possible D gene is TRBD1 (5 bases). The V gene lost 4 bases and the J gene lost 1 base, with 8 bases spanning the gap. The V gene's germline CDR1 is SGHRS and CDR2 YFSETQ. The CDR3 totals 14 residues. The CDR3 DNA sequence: TGCGCCAGCAGCCCCGACAGAACTAATGAAAAACTGTTTTTT. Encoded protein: CASSPDRTNEKLFF.

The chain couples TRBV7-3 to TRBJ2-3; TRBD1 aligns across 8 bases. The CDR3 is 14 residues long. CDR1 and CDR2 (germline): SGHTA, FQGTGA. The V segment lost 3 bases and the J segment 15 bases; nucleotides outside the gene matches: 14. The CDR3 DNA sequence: TGTGCCAGCAGCTTCCCCTCTTCAGGGGGCGAACAATATTTT. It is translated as CASSFPSSGGEQYF.

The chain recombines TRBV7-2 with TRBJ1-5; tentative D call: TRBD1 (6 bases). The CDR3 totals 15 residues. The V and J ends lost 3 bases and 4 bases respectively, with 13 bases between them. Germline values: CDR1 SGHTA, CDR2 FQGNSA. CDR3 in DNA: TGTGCCAGCAGCTTCAGGGGAGGGATGAATCAGCCCCAGCATTTT. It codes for CASSFRGGMNQPQHF.

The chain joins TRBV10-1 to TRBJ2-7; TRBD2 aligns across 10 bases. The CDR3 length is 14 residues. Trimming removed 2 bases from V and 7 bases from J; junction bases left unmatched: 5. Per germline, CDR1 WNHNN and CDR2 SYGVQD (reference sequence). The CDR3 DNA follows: TGCGCCAGCAGTGAGCTGGGACTAGCGATGGAGCAGTACTTC. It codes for CASSELGLAMEQYF.

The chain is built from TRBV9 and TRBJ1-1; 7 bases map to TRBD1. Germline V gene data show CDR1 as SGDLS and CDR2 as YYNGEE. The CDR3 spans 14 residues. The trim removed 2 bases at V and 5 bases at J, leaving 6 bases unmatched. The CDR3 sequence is CASSVTGEWTEAFF. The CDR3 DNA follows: TGTGCCAGCAGCGTTACAGGGGAGTGGACTGAAGCTTTCTTT.

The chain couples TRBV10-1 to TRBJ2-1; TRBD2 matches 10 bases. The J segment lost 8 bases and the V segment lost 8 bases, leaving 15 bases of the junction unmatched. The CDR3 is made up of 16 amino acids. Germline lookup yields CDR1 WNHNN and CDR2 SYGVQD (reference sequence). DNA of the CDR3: TGCGCCAGCGCCTCCTCCCTAAGCGGGGGGGCGGATGAGCAGTTCTTC. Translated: CASASSLSGGADEQFF.

CDR3 DNA: TGTGCCAGTAGATTTGGACAGGCGGCTCCCTACGAGCAGTACTTC. Translated: CASRFGQAAPYEQYF. The chain links TRBV19 to TRBJ2-7; 7 nucleotides align to TRBD1. The CDR3 totals 15 residues. The germline gives CDR1 LNHDA, CDR2 SQIVND (reference sequence). Trimming took 6 bases from V and 2 from J; bases not matched to a gene: 10.

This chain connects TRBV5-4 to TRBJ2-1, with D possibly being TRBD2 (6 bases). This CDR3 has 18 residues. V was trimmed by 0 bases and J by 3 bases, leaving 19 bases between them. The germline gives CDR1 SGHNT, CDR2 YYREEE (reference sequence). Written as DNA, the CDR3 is TGTGCCAGCAGCTTGGATCCCTTGGGGGGAAGGGGCTACAATGAGCAGTTCTTC. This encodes CASSLDPLGGRGYNEQFF.

The CDR3 bases are TGTGCCAGCAGCTTAGCCCAGAGACAGGATGCCTACGAGCAGTACTTC. Encoded protein: CASSLAQRQDAYEQYF. The rearrangement joins TRBV7-8 to TRBJ2-7, with a possible D match to TRBD1 (6 bases). V shed 0 bases and J shed 2 bases, with 14 bases lying between them. Germline lookup yields CDR1 SGHVS and CDR2 FQNEAQ. The CDR3 is made up of 16 amino acids.

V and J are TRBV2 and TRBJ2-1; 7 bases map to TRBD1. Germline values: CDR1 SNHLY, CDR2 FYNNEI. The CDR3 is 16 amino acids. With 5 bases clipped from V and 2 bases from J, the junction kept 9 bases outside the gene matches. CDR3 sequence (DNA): TGTGCCAGCAGTCAACAGGGGTTAAGCACCTACAATGAGCAGTTCTTC. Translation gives CASSQQGLSTYNEQFF.

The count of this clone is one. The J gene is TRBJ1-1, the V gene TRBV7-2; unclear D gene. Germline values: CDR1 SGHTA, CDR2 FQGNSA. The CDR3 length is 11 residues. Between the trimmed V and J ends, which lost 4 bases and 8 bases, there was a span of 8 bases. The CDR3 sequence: CASSSVREAFF. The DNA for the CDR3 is TGTGCCAGCAGCTCAGTGAGGGAAGCTTTCTTT.